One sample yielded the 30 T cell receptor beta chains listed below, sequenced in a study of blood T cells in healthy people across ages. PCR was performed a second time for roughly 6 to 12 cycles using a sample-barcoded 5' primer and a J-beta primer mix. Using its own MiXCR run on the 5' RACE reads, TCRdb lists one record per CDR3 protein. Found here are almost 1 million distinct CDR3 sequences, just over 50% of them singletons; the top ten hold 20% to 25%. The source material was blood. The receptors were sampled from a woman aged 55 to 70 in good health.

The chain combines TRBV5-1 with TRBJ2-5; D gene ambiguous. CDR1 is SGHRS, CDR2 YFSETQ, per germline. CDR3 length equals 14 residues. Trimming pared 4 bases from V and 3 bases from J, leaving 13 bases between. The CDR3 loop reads CASSPGYRKETQYF. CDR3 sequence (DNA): TGCGCCAGCAGCCCCGGATATAGAAAAGAGACCCAGTACTTC.

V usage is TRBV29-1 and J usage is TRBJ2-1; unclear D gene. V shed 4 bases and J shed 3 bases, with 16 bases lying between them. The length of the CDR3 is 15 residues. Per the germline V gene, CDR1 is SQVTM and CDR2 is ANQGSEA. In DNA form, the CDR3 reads TGCAGCGTTGCTGCTAGGAGACCGAACTACAATGAGCAGTTCTTC. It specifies CSVAARRPNYNEQFF.

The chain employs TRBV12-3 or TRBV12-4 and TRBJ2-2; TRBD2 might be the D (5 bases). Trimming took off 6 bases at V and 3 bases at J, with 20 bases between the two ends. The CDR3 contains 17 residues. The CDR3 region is CASSPRVTSRDTGELFF. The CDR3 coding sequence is TGTGCCAGCAGCCCAAGGGTGACATCGAGGGACACCGGGGAGCTGTTTTTT.

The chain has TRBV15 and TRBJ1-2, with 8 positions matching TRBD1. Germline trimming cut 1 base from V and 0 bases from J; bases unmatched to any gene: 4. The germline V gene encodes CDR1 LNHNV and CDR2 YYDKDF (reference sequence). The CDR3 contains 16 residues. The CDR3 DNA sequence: TGTGCCACCAGCAGAGTCCGGACAGGGCCTAACTATGGCTACACCTTC. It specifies CATSRVRTGPNYGYTF.

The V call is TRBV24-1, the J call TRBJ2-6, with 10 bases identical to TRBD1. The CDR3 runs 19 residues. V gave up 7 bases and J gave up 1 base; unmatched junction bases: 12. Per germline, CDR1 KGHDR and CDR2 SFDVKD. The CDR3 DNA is TGTGCCACCAGAACTAAGACCGGGACAGGGGTGTCTGGGGCCAACGTCCTGACTTTC. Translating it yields CATRTKTGTGVSGANVLTF.

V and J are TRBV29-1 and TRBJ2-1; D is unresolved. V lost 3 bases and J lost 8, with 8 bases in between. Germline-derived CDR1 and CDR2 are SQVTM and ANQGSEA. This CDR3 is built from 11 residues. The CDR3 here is CSVDFHDEQFF. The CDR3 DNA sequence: TGCAGCGTTGATTTTCATGATGAGCAGTTCTTC.

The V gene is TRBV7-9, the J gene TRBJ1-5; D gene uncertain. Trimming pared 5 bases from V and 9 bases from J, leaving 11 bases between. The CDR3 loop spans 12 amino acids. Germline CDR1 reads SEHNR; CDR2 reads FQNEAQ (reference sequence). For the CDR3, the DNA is TGTGCCAGCAGCATGACTCCGGGGCCCCAGCATTTT. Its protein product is CASSMTPGPQHF. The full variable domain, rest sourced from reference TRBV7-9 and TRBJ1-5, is DTGVSQNPRHKITKRGQNVTFRCDPISEHNRLYWYRQTLGQGPEFLTYFQNEAQLEKSRLLSDRFSAERPKGSFSTLEIQRTEQGDSAMYLCASSMTPGPQHFGDGTRLSIL.

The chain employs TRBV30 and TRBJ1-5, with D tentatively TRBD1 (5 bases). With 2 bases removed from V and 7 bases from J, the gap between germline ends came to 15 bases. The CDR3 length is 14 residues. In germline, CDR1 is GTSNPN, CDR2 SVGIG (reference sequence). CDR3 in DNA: TGTGCCTGGAGTTTTAGGGGCGCCAAACAGCCCCAGCATTTT. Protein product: CAWSFRGAKQPQHF.

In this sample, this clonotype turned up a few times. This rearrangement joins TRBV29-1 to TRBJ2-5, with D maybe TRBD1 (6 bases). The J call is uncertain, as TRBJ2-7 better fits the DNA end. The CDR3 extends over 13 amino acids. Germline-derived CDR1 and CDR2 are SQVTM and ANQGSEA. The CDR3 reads CSVVDSVPYEQYF. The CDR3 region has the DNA TGCAGCGTTGTGGACAGCGTTCCCTACGAGCAGTACTTC.

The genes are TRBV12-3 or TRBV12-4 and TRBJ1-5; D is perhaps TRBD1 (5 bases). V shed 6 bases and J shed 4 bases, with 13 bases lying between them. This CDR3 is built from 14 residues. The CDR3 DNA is TGTGCCAGCAGGCACACCGACAGAAATCAGCCCCAGCATTTT. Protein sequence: CASRHTDRNQPQHF.

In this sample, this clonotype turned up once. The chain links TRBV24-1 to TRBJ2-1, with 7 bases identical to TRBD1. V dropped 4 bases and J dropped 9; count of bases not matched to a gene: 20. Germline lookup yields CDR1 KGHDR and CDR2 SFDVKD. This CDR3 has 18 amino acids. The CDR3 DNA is TGTGCCACCAGTGACTATGGGGTTACCGGGACAGTGTCAGGTGAGCAGTTCTTC. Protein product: CATSDYGVTGTVSGEQFF.

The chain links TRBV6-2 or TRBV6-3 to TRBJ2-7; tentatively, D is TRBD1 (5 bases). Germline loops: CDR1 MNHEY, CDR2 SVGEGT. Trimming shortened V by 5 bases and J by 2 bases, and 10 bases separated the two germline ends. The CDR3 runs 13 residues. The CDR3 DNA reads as TGTGCCAGCAGTCGGACAACCCCCTACGAGCAGTACTTC. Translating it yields CASSRTTPYEQYF.

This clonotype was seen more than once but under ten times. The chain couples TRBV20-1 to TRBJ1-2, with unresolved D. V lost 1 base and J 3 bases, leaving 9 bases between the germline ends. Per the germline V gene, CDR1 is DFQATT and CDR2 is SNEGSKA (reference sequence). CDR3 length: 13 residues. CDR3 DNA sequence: TGCAGTGCTAGAGGGGGAGGCCACTATGGCTACACCTTC. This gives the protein CSARGGGHYGYTF.

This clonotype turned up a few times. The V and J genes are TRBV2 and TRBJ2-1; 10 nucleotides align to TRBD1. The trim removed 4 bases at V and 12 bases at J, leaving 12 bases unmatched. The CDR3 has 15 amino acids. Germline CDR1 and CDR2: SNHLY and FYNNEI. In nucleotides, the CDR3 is TGTGCCAGCAGTGTCGGAGGACAGGGGGAAATTGGGCAGTTCTTC. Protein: CASSVGGQGEIGQFF.

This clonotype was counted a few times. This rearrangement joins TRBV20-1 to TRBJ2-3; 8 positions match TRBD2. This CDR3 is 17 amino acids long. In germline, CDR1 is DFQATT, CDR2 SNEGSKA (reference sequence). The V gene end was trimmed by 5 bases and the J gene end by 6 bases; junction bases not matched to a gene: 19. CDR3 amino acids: CSAPNPEGRGLGDTQYF. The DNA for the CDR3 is TGCAGTGCTCCAAACCCCGAGGGCAGGGGACTAGGTGATACGCAGTATTTT.

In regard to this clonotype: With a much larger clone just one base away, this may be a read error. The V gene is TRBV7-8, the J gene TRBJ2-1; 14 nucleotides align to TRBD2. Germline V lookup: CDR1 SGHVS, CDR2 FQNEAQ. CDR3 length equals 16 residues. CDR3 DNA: TGTGCCGGCAGCGAGGGACTAGCGGGAGTTGAGAATGAGCAGTTCTTC. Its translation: CAGSEGLAGVENEQFF.

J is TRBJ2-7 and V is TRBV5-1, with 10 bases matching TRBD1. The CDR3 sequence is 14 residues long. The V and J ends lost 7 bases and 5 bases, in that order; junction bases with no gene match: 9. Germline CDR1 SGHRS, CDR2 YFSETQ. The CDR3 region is CASEQGQGIHEQYF. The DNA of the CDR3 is TGCGCCAGCGAACAGGGACAGGGGATCCACGAGCAGTACTTC.

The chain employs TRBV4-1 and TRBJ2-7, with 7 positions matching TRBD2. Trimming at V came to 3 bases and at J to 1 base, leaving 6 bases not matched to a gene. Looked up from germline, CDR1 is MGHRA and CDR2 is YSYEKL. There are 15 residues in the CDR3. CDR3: CASSHPAGSSYEQYF. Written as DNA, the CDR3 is TGCGCCAGCAGCCATCCAGCGGGGAGTTCCTACGAGCAGTACTTC.

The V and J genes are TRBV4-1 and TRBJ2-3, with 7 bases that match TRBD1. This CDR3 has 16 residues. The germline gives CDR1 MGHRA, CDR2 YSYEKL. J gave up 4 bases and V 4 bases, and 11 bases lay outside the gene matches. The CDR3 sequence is CASSPAKTGESDTQYF. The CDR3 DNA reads TGCGCCAGCAGCCCAGCAAAAACAGGGGAATCAGATACGCAGTATTTT.

The CDR3 reads CASSPPGLALETQYF. As DNA, the CDR3 is TGTGCCAGCAGCCCGCCGGGACTAGCCTTAGAGACCCAGTACTTC. V and J are TRBV7-9 and TRBJ2-7; 9 bases map to TRBD2. The last part of the DNA fits TRBJ2-5 better; the J call may be wrong. The CDR3 has 15 residues. Germline V gene lookup returns CDR1 SEHNR and CDR2 FQNEAQ (reference sequence).

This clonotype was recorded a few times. Written as DNA, the CDR3 is TGTGCCAGCAGCAATTATCGGGATGAGCAGTTCTTC. Translating gives CASSNYRDEQFF. The chain recombines TRBV9 with TRBJ2-1; D remains unclear. CDR3 length: 12 amino acids. V shed 4 bases and J shed 8 bases, with 10 bases lying between them. Germline lookup yields CDR1 SGDLS and CDR2 YYNGEE.

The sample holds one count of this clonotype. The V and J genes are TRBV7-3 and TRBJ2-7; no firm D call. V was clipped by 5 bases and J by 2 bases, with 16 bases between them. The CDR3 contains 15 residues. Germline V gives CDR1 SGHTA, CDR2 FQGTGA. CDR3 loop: CASSPQPGPTYEQYF. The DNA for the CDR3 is TGTGCCAGCAGCCCCCAACCCGGGCCGACCTACGAGCAGTACTTC. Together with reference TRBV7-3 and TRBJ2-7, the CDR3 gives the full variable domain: GAGVSQTPSNKVTEKGKYVELRCDPISGHTALYWYRQSLGQGPEFLIYFQGTGAADDSGLPNDRFFAVRPEGSVSTLKIQRTERGDSAVYLCASSPQPGPTYEQYFGPGTRLTVT.

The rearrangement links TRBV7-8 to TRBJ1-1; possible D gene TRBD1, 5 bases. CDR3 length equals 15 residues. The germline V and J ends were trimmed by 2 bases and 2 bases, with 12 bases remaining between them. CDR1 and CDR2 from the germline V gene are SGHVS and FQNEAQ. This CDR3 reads CASSLSGGTNTEAFF. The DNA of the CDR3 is TGTGCCAGCAGCTTAAGTGGGGGGACCAACACTGAAGCTTTCTTT.

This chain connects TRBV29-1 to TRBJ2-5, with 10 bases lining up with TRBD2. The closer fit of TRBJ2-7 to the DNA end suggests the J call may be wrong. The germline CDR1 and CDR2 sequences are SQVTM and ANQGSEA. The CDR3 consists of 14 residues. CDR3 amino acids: CSVRLEAGGDEQYF. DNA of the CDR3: TGCAGCGTCAGGCTAGAAGCGGGAGGGGACGAGCAGTACTTC.

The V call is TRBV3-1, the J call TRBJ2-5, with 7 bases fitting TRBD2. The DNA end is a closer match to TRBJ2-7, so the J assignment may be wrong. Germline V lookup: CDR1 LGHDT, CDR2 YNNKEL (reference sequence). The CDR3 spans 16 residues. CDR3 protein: CASSQGASGPSYEQYF. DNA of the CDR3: TGTGCCAGCAGCCAAGGGGCTAGCGGACCCTCCTACGAGCAGTACTTC.

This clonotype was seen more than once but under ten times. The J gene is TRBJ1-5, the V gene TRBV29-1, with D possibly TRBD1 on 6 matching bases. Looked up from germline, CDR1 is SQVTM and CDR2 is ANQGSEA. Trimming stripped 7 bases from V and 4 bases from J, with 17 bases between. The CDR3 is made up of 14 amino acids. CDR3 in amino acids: CSASRGGANQPQHF. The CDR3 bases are TGCAGCGCCTCTCGTGGGGGCGCAAATCAGCCCCAGCATTTT.

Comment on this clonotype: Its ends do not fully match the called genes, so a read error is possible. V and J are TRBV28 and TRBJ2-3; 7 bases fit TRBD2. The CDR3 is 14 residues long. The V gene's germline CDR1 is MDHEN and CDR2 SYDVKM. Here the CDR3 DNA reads TGTGCCAGCAGTTTTGGTGGGAGGGCAGATGCGCAGTATTTT. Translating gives CASSFGGRADAQYF.

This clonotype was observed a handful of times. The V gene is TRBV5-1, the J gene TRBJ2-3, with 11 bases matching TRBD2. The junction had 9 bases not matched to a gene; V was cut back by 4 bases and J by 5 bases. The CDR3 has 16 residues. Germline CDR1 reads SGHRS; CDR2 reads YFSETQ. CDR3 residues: CASSKDASGRLDTQYF. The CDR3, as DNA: TGCGCCAGCAGCAAGGACGCTAGCGGGAGGTTAGATACGCAGTATTTT.

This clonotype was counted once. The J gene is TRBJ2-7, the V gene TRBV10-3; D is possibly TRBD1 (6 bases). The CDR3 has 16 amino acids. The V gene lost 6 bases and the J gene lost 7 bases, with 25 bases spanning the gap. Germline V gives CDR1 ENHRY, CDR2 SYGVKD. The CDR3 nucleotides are TGTGCCATCAGCACAAGACAGGCTCGAGAATTGGTAGAGCAGTACTTC. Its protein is CAISTRQARELVEQYF.

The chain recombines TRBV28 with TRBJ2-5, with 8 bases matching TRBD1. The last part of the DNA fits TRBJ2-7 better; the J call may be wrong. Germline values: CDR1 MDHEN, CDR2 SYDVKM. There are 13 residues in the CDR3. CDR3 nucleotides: TGTGCCAGCCTTAAGCCTACAGGGGGCGAGCAGTACTTC. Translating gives CASLKPTGGEQYF.